The 21 T cell receptor beta chains given below trace back to one sample, sequenced in a study of shared clonotypes between healthy human individuals. Repertoires were generated with immunoSEQ multiplex PCR, while TCRdb's copy carries only in-frame clones and drops some. Counted here are nearly 2 million clones, around 96% occurring once; the ten biggest clones make up 1.2%. CD45RO-negative, CCR7-positively selected cells formed the naive CD8 fraction, excluding terminally differentiated effector memory CD45RA+ cells. The sequenced material came from naive CD8+ T cells sorted from blood. These receptors all come from a man between 18 and 35 years old in good health.

The genes are TRBV6-5 and TRBJ1-2; the match to TRBD1 covers 9 bases. Per germline, CDR1 MNHEY and CDR2 SVGAGI. V lost 7 bases to trimming and J lost 6 bases; unmatched junction nucleotides: 12. The CDR3 covers 15 residues. In DNA form, the CDR3 reads TGTGCCAGCACTTCCCTCCGGGACAGGGTGGATGGCTACACCTTC. Protein sequence: CASTSLRDRVDGYTF.

This clone was detected once. The chain links TRBV4-1 to TRBJ2-7; 7 bases fit TRBD1. Germline-derived CDR1 and CDR2 are MGHRA and YSYEKL. V dropped 4 bases and J dropped 0; count of bases not matched to a gene: 12. The CDR3 covers 17 residues. The CDR3: CASSLGTEGPPSYEQYF. The DNA of the CDR3 is TGCGCCAGCAGCCTAGGGACAGAGGGCCCCCCCTCCTACGAGCAGTACTTC.

The genes are TRBV11-2 and TRBJ2-7; 7 bases map to TRBD1. This CDR3 has 14 residues. From germline, CDR1 is SGHAT and CDR2 FQNNGV. V was clipped by 8 bases and J by 7 bases; unmatched bases: 14. The CDR3 protein is CASLHVDRVGEQYF. The CDR3 coding sequence is TGTGCCAGCCTTCACGTTGACAGGGTCGGGGAGCAGTACTTC.

The chain couples TRBV6-6 to TRBJ2-1; 12 bases align to TRBD2. CDR1 MNHNY and CDR2 SVGAGI come from the germline V gene (reference sequence). The J segment lost 7 bases and the V segment lost 2 bases, leaving 6 bases of the junction unmatched. This CDR3 region has 16 residues. The CDR3 loop reads CASSYSTSGRLNEQFF. The CDR3 nucleotides read TGTGCCAGCAGTTACAGTACTAGCGGGAGGTTAAATGAGCAGTTCTTC.

The gene calls are TRBV9 and TRBJ1-1; D is unresolved. The CDR3 spans 12 residues. V lost 4 bases to trimming and J lost 5 bases, with 9 bases between them. Germline V gene data show CDR1 as SGDLS and CDR2 as YYNGEE. CDR3 in DNA: TGTGCCAGCAGCCCCGTAGTGACTGAAGCTTTCTTT. Protein sequence: CASSPVVTEAFF.

The J gene is TRBJ2-3, the V gene TRBV5-6; the match to TRBD2 covers 9 bases. The CDR3 has 17 amino acids. V gave up 4 bases and J gave up 2 bases; unmatched junction bases: 11. CDR1 is SGHDT, CDR2 YYEEEE, per germline. CDR3 in amino acids: CASSISSGGDITDTQYF. DNA for the CDR3: TGTGCCAGCAGCATAAGTAGCGGGGGCGATATCACAGATACGCAGTATTTT.

The rearrangement joins TRBV28 to TRBJ2-1, with a weak D call TRBD2 (7 bases). Deletions cut 0 bases from V and 5 bases from J, with 11 bases between. CDR1 is MDHEN and CDR2 is SYDVKM in the germline V gene. The CDR3 length is 15 residues. The DNA of the CDR3 is TGTGCCAGCAGTTTATGGGGGGGGCATGACAATGAGCAGTTCTTC. It codes for CASSLWGGHDNEQFF. Based on the CDR3 plus reference TRBV28 and TRBJ2-1, the full variable domain is DVKVTQSSRYLVKRTGEKVFLECVQDMDHENMFWYRQDPGLGLRLIYFSYDVKMKEKGDIPEGYSVSREKKERFSLILESASTNQTSMYLCASSLWGGHDNEQFFGPGTRLTVL.

Concerning this clone: Other DNA sequences in the sample encode the same CDR3. The rearrangement links TRBV6-5 to TRBJ2-7; no clear D. V lost 2 bases to trimming and J lost 4 bases, with 9 bases between them. Germline V lookup: CDR1 MNHEY, CDR2 SVGAGI. CDR3 length: 13 residues. The CDR3 DNA reads TGTGCCAGCAGTTACGGGGTAGCTTACGAGCAGTACTTC. It yields the protein CASSYGVAYEQYF.

This chain connects TRBV6-6 to TRBJ1-3; perhaps TRBD1 as D (6 bases). There are 16 residues in the CDR3. The V gene's germline CDR1 is MNHNY and CDR2 SVGAGI (reference sequence). Trimming took off 6 bases at V and 0 bases at J, with 15 bases between the two ends. CDR3 sequence: CASSTPGDNSGNTIYF. The DNA for the CDR3 is TGTGCCAGCAGCACCCCCGGGGACAACTCTGGAAACACCATATATTTT.

This clone was counted a single time. V is TRBV5-6 and J is TRBJ2-5; 8 bases align to TRBD1. Germline V gives CDR1 SGHDT, CDR2 YYEEEE. This CDR3 is 16 amino acids long. V was pared by 2 bases and J by 5 bases, with 11 bases of the junction left unmatched. The CDR3 DNA reads as TGTGCCAGCAGCTTTGTGGACAGGGACGTCCGGGAGACCCAGTACTTC. It encodes CASSFVDRDVRETQYF.

For this clone: The same CDR3 arises from other DNA sequences in this sample as well. The chain recombines TRBV27 with TRBJ2-1; D is unresolved. Trimming removed 0 bases from V and 0 bases from J, with 9 bases in between. The CDR3 runs to 16 residues. Germline V gene lookup returns CDR1 MNHEY and CDR2 SMNVEV (reference sequence). The CDR3 bases are TGTGCCAGCAGTTTATCGGGCGGAAGCTCCTACAATGAGCAGTTCTTC. Its protein is CASSLSGGSSYNEQFF.

About this clone: The same CDR3 also results from other DNA sequences found in this sample. This sequence joins TRBV9 and TRBJ2-7; D gene uncertain. CDR1 is SGDLS and CDR2 is YYNGEE in the germline V gene. The CDR3 is 11 amino acids. Trimming removed 4 bases from V and 4 bases from J, with 6 bases in between. This CDR3 is CASSTGYEQYF. The CDR3 region has the DNA TGTGCCAGCAGCACCGGTTACGAGCAGTACTTC.

The chain's CDR3 is CASRPGAVGLNEQFF. CDR3 nucleotides: TGTGCCAGCAGGCCCGGGGCGGTAGGACTCAATGAGCAGTTCTTC. This chain connects TRBV7-9 to TRBJ2-1; D is tentatively TRBD1 or TRBD2 (5 bases each). The CDR3 is 15 residues long. CDR1 is SEHNR, CDR2 FQNEAQ, per germline (reference sequence). The V end lost 6 bases, the J end lost 6 bases, and 18 bases lay between the germline ends.

This clone was counted only a few times. V usage is TRBV19 and J usage is TRBJ1-4, with 8 bases lining up with TRBD1. The germline V gene has CDR1 LNHDA and CDR2 SQIVND (reference sequence). The CDR3 extends over 15 amino acids. V shed 4 bases, J shed 5 bases, and the junction held 6 bases outside the gene matches. In nucleotides, the CDR3 is TGTGCCAGTAGTAAGGACAGGGAAGGGAATGAAAAACTGTTTTTT. It translates to CASSKDREGNEKLFF.

This chain uses TRBV10-3 with TRBJ1-2; D is unresolved. This CDR3 comprises 13 residues. Germline CDR1 and CDR2: ENHRY and SYGVKD. Trimming stripped 1 base from V and 6 bases from J, with 9 bases between. The CDR3 sequence: CAISEYPEDGYTF. The CDR3 nucleotides are TGTGCCATCAGTGAGTATCCAGAGGATGGCTACACCTTC.

Concerning this clone: Additional DNA sequences in this sample encode the identical CDR3. The chain employs TRBV11-2 and TRBJ2-7; TRBD1 aligns across 8 bases. The germline V gene has CDR1 SGHAT and CDR2 FQNNGV. The CDR3 has 14 amino acids. The trim removed 3 bases at V and 2 bases at J, leaving 3 bases unmatched. The CDR3 DNA reads TGTGCCAGCAGCTTCGGACAGGGAACCTACGAGCAGTACTTC. Translation: CASSFGQGTYEQYF.

The V call is TRBV13, the J call TRBJ2-3, with TRBD2 matching over 12 bases. Germline CDR1 is PRHDT and CDR2 is FYEKMQ (reference sequence). The CDR3 is made up of 15 amino acids. The V and J ends lost 4 bases and 7 bases, in that order; junction bases with no gene match: 6. The CDR3, as DNA: TGTGCCAGCAGCTCACTAGCGGGAGGTTCACATACGCAGTATTTT. Its protein is CASSSLAGGSHTQYF.

The chain employs TRBV9 and TRBJ2-2, with D possibly matching TRBD1 (6 bases). The CDR3 is 17 amino acids. V lost 0 bases to trimming and J lost 5 bases, with 17 bases between them. The germline V gene has CDR1 SGDLS and CDR2 YYNGEE. The CDR3 DNA reads TGTGCCAGCAGCGTAGAAGATACAGGGTTAAGTACCGGGGAGCTGTTTTTT. It specifies CASSVEDTGLSTGELFF.

The genes are TRBV27 and TRBJ2-2, with 13 bases aligning to TRBD2. Trimming took 0 bases from V and 2 from J; bases not matched to a gene: 6. The CDR3 length is 19 residues. Germline-derived CDR1 and CDR2 are MNHEY and SMNVEV (reference sequence). The CDR3 DNA reads as TGTGCCAGCAGTTTATCGGGGACTAGCGGGATAAATAACACCGGGGAGCTGTTTTTT. It specifies CASSLSGTSGINNTGELFF.

This CDR3 is CASSPWDNEAFF. The CDR3 DNA is TGTGCCAGCAGTCCATGGGACAATGAAGCTTTCTTT. The chain joins TRBV6-6 to TRBJ1-1; TRBD1 is a possible D gene (6 bases). The CDR3 totals 12 residues. Germline assignment: CDR1 MNHNY and CDR2 SVGAGI (reference sequence). The ends were cut back, 5 bases at V and 7 bases at J, with 11 bases in the middle.

The V gene is TRBV5-1, the J gene TRBJ2-7, with TRBD2 matching over 11 bases. CDR3 length equals 15 residues. The V and J ends lost 3 bases and 2 bases, in that order; junction bases with no gene match: 4. Per the germline V gene, CDR1 is SGHRS and CDR2 is YFSETQ. The DNA for the CDR3 is TGCGCCAGCAGCTACCGACTAGCGGGGACCTACGAGCAGTACTTC. Translation gives CASSYRLAGTYEQYF.